This record concerns one T cell receptor (beta chain) sequence. The antigen is unknown. Germline values: CDR1 LNHDA, CDR2 SQIVND (reference sequence). With 10 bases removed from V and 0 bases from J, the gap between germline ends came to 9 bases. The CDR3 covers 12 residues. This record comes from a study of cytomegalovirus exposure and HLA in healthy donors. Findings and limits, study-wide: Associated with cytomegalovirus, according to the listing, were around 160 TCR beta chains. CMV antigen specificity was confirmed in vitro for three CMV-associated chains.

The primer mix had 60 Vbeta and 13 Jbeta primers. Method: immunoSEQ multiplex PCR; TCRdb's copy keeps in-frame clones and lacks some. Of fewer than 150,000 clones listed, 70% to 80% are singletons. Participants comprised healthy donors of bone marrow. Unrecorded immune exposure was likely among donors, who were nominally healthy when sampled. The sample comprised PBMCs. This clonotype was sampled from a woman aged 40 to 50 in good health and CMV-seropositive. V usage is TRBV19 and J usage is TRBJ1-1; D not certain. The CDR3 spells CATGVMNTEAFF. DNA for the CDR3: TGTGCCACCGGGGTCATGAACACTGAAGCTTTCTTT.